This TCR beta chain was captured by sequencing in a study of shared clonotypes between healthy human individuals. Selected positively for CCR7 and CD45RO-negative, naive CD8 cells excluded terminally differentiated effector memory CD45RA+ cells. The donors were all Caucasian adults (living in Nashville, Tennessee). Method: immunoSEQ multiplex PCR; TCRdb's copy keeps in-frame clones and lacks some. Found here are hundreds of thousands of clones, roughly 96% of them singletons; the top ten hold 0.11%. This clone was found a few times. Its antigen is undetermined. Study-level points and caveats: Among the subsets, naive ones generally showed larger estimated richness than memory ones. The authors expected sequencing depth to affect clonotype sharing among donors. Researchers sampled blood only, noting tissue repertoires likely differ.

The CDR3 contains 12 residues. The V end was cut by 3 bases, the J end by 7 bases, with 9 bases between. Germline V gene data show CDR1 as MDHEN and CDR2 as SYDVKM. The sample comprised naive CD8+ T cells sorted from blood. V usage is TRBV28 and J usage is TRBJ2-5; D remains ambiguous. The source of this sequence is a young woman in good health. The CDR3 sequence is CASSLGLGTQYF. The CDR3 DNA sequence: TGTGCCAGCAGTTTGGGATTAGGGACCCAGTACTTC.